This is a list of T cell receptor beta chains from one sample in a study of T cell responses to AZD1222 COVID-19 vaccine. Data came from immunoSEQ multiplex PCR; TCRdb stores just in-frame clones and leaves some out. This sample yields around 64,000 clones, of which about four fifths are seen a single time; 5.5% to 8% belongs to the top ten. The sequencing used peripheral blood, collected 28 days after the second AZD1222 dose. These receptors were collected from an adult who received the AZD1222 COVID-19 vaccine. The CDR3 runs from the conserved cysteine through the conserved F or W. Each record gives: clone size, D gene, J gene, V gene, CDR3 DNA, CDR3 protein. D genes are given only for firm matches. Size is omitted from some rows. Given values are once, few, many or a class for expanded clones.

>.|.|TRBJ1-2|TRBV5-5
TGTGCCAGCAGCGGGGACACCCTATCTAACTATGGCTACACCTTC
CASSGDTLSNYGYTF
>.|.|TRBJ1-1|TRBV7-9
TGTGCCAGCAGCCCCGGACCCAAGAACACTGAAGCTTTCTTT
CASSPGPKNTEAFF
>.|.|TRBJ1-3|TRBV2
TGTGCCAGCAAAAGGGTCTACGGAAACACCATATATTTT
CASKRVYGNTIYF
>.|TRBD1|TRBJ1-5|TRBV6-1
TGTGCCAGCAGTGAAGAGTCAGGGGGTGGGCAGCCCCAGCATTTT
CASSEESGGGQPQHF
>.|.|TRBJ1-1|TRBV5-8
TGTGCCAGCAGCTTGGAAGGGGGAGCTTTCTTT
CASSLEGGAFF
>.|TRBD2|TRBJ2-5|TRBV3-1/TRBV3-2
TGTGCCAGCAGCCTAAGACTAGCGGGCGGGGAGACCCAGTACTTC
CASSLRLAGGETQYF
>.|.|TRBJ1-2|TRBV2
TGTGCCAGCAGTGAAGAGCCGAGGGCTAACTATGGCTACACCTTC
CASSEEPRANYGYTF
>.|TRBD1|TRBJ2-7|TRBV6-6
TGTGCCAGCAGTCCGGACAGGGCCGGCGAGCAGTACTTC
CASSPDRAGEQYF
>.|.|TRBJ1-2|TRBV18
TGTGCCAGCTCACCACTTCCAGCCCCGTATGGCTACACCTTC
CASSPLPAPYGYTF
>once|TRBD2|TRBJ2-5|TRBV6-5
TGTGCCAGCAGCCCGTCCGGGACTAGCGGGGTGGCTTACTTC
CASSPSGTSGVAYF
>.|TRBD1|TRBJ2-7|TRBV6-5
TGTGCCAGCAGTTATGATAACAGGGGGCCCTACGAGCAGTACTTC
CASSYDNRGPYEQYF
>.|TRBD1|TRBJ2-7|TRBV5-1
TGCGCCACCTCCCGGGACAGAGGATACGAGCAGTACTTC
CATSRDRGYEQYF
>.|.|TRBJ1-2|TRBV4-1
TGCGCCAGCAGCCAACAGGGGACGGACTATGGCTACACCTTC
CASSQQGTDYGYTF
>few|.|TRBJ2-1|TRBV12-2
TGTGCAAGTCGCGCCAACAACAGGAAATCCTACAATGAGCAGTTCTTC
CASRANNRKSYNEQFF
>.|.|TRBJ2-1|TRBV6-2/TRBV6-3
TGTGCCAGCAGTCCCGACCCACGGCGGATGTATGAGCAGTTCTTC
CASSPDPRRMYEQFF
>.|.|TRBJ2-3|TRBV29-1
TGCAGCGTTGAAGAGGGCGCAGATACGCAGTATTTT
CSVEEGADTQYF
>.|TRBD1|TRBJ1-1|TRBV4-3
TGCGCCAGCAGCCATACCTTGGACAGGGGAGGGACTGAAGCTTTCTTT
CASSHTLDRGGTEAFF
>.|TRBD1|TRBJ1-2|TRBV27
TGTGCCAGCAGTTCGACAGGGGGCTATGGCTACACCTTC
CASSSTGGYGYTF
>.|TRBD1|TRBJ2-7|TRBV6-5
TGTGCCAGCAGTCCGGGACAGGGGGCCTTCTACGAGCAGTACTTC
CASSPGQGAFYEQYF
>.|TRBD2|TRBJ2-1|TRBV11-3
TGTGCCAGCAGCCCTCGGGGGGGTGCCTACAATGAGCAGTTCTTC
CASSPRGGAYNEQFF
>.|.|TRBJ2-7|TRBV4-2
TGTGCCAGCAGCCAATCGGAGGGGGTCGGGGCCTACGAGCAGTACTTC
CASSQSEGVGAYEQYF
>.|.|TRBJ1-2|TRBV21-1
TGTGCCAGCAGCAAATGGAAGGCGACAGGGACTTACTATGGCTACACCTTC
CASSKWKATGTYYGYTF
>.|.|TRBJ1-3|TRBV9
TGTGCCAGCAGCGTGGGAGGGGACTCTGGAAACACCATATATTTT
CASSVGGDSGNTIYF
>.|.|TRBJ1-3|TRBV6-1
TGTGCCAGCAGTGAAAAAAGGTTCTCTGGAAACACCATATATTTT
CASSEKRFSGNTIYF
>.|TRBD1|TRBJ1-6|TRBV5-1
TGCGCCAGCAGCATGGACAGGGGAGGAAGATCCTATAATTCACCCCTCCACTTT
CASSMDRGGRSYNSPLHF
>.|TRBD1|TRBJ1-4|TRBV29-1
TGCAGCGTTGAACCAAGACAGGGGAATGAAAAACTGTTTTTT
CSVEPRQGNEKLFF
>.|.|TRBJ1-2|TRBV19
TGTGCCAGTAGTATCGACTACGCAGGAAGGGGCTATGGCTACACCTTC
CASSIDYAGRGYGYTF
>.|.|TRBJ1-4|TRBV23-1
TGCGCCAGCAGTCAATTGGGTAAGGGTATGGGCCCCTTGCCCGGCCTAACTAATGAAAAACTGTTTTTT
CASSQLGKGMGPLPGLTNEKLFF